Presented here are 5 T cell receptor beta chains from one specimen sequenced in a study of OX40 agonist ivuxolimab in advanced cancers. Here immunoSEQ multiplex PCR was the method, and the copy in TCRdb shows in-frame clones only, minus some. The table lists 50,000 to 65,000 clones, about 89% of them singletons. The material was CD4+ or CD8+ T cells sorted from blood, obtained in a trial of the OX40 agonist ivuxolimab. All receptors come from an adult with an advanced solid tumor such as melanoma, head and neck, liver or kidney cancer.

The V gene is TRBV13, the J gene TRBJ1-4; TRBD1 matches at 7 bases. The CDR3 spans 15 residues. The germline V gene encodes CDR1 PRHDT and CDR2 FYEKMQ (reference sequence). V dropped 5 bases and J dropped 8; count of bases not matched to a gene: 11. The CDR3 loop is CASSAGTVGSEKLFF. Here the CDR3 DNA reads TGTGCCAGCAGCGCAGGGACAGTGGGCAGCGAAAAACTGTTTTTT.

With respect to this clone: An end of the junction does not agree with germline; a read error may underlie this. CDR3 residues: CASSEGGGLVPLEQYF. Written as DNA, the CDR3 is TGTGCTAGCAGCGAAGGGGGGGGACTAGTACCCTTGGAGCAGTACTTC. The rearrangement links TRBV7-7 to TRBJ2-7; 8 positions agree with TRBD2. Per germline, CDR1 SSHAT and CDR2 FNYEAQ (reference sequence). This CDR3 has 16 residues. The whole variable domain, filled in from reference TRBV7-7 and TRBJ2-7, reads GAGVSQSPRYKVTKRGQDVTLRCDPISSHATLYWYQQALGQGPEFLTYFNYEAQPDKSGLPSDRFSAERPEGSISTLTIQRTEQRDSAMYRCASSEGGGLVPLEQYFGPGTRLTVT.

This clone was counted a single time. This rearrangement joins TRBV29-1 to TRBJ2-1; D tentatively fits TRBD1 or TRBD2 (5 bases each). The germline V gene encodes CDR1 SQVTM and CDR2 ANQGSEA. CDR3 length: 11 residues. Trimming pared 7 bases from V and 5 bases from J, leaving 9 bases between. DNA for the CDR3: TGCAGCGCCCTGGGGGACAATGAGCAGTTCTTC. Translating it yields CSALGDNEQFF.

The gene calls are TRBV28 and TRBJ2-3; no clear D. V was trimmed by 6 bases and J by 1 base, leaving 8 bases between them. The V gene's germline CDR1 is MDHEN and CDR2 SYDVKM. The CDR3 is made up of 13 amino acids. The CDR3 nucleotides read TGTGCCAGCAGCCTCGAGGGCACAGATACGCAGTATTTT. It yields the protein CASSLEGTDTQYF.

The gene calls are TRBV5-6 and TRBJ2-1; 12 bases line up with TRBD1. The CDR3 spans 14 residues. With 4 bases clipped from V and 9 bases from J, the junction kept 5 bases outside the gene matches. Germline V gene sequence: CDR1 SGHDT, CDR2 YYEEEE. CDR3 nucleotide sequence: TGTGCCAGCAGCCCGGGACAGGGGGCGATTGAGCAGTTCTTC. Translated: CASSPGQGAIEQFF.